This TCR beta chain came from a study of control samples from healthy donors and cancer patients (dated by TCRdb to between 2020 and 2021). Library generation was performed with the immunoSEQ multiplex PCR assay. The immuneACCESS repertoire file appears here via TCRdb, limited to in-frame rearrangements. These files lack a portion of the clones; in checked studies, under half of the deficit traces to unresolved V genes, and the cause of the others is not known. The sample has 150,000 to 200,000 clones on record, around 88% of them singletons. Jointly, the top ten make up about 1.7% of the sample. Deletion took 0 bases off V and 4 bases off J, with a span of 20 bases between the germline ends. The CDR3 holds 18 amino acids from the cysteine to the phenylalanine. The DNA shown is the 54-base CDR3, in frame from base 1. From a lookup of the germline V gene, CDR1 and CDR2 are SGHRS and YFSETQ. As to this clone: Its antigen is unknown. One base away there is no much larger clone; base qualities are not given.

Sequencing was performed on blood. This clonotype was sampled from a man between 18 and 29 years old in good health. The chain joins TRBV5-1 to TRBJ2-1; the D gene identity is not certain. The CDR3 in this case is CASSLARSPRTYYNEQFF. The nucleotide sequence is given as TGCGCCAGCAGCTTGGCCAGATCACCCAGGACCTATTACAATGAGCAGTTCTTC. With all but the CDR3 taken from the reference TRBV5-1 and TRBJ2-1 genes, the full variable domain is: KAGVTQTPRYLIKTRGQQVTLSCSPISGHRSVSWYQQTPGQGLQFLFEYFSETQRNKGNFPGRFSGRQFSNSRSEMNVSTLELGDSALYLCASSLARSPRTYYNEQFFGPGTRLTVL.